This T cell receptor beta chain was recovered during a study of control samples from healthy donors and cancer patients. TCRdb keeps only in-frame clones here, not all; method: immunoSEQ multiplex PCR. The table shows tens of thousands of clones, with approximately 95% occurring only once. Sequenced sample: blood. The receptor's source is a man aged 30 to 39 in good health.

Here the CDR3 DNA reads TGTGCCAGCAGTGAAGACTTACAGGGAATCACTGAAGCTTTCTTT. Translated, it gives CASSEDLQGITEAFF. This chain joins TRBV6-1 and TRBJ1-1; tentative D call: TRBD1 (6 bases). Trimming took off 1 base at V and 4 bases at J, with 13 bases between the two ends. The CDR3 covers 15 residues. Germline CDR1 and CDR2: MNHNS and SASEGT.